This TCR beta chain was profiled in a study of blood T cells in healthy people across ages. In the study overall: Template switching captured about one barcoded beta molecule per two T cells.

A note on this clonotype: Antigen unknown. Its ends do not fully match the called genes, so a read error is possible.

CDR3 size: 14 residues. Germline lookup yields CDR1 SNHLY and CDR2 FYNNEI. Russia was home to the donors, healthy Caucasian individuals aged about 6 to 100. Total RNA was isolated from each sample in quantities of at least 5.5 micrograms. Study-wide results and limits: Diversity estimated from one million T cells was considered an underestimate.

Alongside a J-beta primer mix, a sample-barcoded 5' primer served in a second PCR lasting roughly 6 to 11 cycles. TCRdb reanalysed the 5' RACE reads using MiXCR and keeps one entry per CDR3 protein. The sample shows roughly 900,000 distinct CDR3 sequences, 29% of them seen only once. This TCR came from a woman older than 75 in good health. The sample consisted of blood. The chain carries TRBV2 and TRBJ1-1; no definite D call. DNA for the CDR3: TGTGCCAGCTGTGAAAGGGAAACGAACACTGAAGCTTTCTTT. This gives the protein CASCERETNTEAFF.